Below are 14 T cell receptor beta chains sequenced from a single sample in a study of blood T cells in healthy people across ages. Then a second PCR, running about 6 to 12 cycles, was carried out with a sample-barcoded 5' primer and a J-beta primer mix. TCRdb independently ran MiXCR on the 5' RACE reads; one entry per CDR3 protein. The sample lists approximately 1.5 million distinct CDR3 sequences; 35% to 45% were seen once. The sequenced sample was blood. The receptors shown here come from a woman between 18 and 30 years old in good health.

The sample holds a few counts of this clonotype. The V and J genes are TRBV5-1 and TRBJ1-2; 7 bases are a match to TRBD1. J was trimmed by 3 bases and V by 3 bases; bases with no gene match: 11. The germline gives CDR1 SGHRS, CDR2 YFSETQ. This CDR3 has 16 amino acids. CDR3 region: CASSSRRQGLDYGYTF. CDR3 nucleotides: TGCGCCAGCAGCTCAAGACGACAGGGATTAGACTATGGCTACACCTTC.

The rearrangement links TRBV20-1 to TRBJ2-5; 12 positions agree with TRBD2. The ends lost 3 bases at V and 11 bases at J; junction bases unmatched: 16. Germline CDR1 is DFQATT and CDR2 is SNEGSKA (reference sequence). CDR3 length equals 16 residues. The CDR3 region is CSASALAGGPGNEQYF. In DNA form, the CDR3 reads TGCAGTGCTAGTGCTCTAGCGGGAGGGCCGGGGAATGAGCAGTACTTC.

Concerning this clonotype itself: One end of the junction does not line up with germline, which may come from a read error. The J gene is TRBJ2-6, the V gene TRBV7-9; D is undetermined. Per germline, CDR1 SEHNR and CDR2 FQNEAQ (reference sequence). The CDR3 sequence is 15 residues long. DNA for the CDR3: TGTGCCAGCAGCTTGACTGTCTCTGAGGCCAACGTCCTGACTTTC. Its translation: CASSLTVSEANVLTF.

In DNA, the CDR3 is TGTGCCAGCCTGGGAGGGAGCTACAATGAGCAGTTCTTC. Encoded protein: CASLGGSYNEQFF. This chain connects TRBV27 to TRBJ2-1, with TRBD2 identical over 7 bases. Germline CDR1 MNHEY, CDR2 SMNVEV (reference sequence). The V gene end was trimmed by 8 bases and the J gene end by 3 bases; junction bases not matched to a gene: 4. The CDR3 has 13 residues.

V is TRBV7-2 and J is TRBJ1-1; the match to TRBD1 covers 8 bases. With V trimmed by 5 bases and J by 12 bases, 8 bases remained unmatched. There are 12 residues in the CDR3. The germline gives CDR1 SGHTA, CDR2 FQGNSA. The CDR3: CASSRLTGETFF. The CDR3 DNA is TGTGCCAGCAGCCGGTTGACAGGGGAAACTTTCTTT.

The chain couples TRBV12-3 or TRBV12-4 to TRBJ1-2; D unclear. V was cut by 7 bases and J by 1 base, with 13 bases left in between. This CDR3 contains 14 residues. The chain's CDR3 is CASTSLTLNYGYTF. In nucleotides, the CDR3 is TGTGCCAGCACTTCATTGACCCTTAACTATGGCTACACCTTC.

This clonotype has just a few counts. V usage is TRBV7-2 and J usage is TRBJ2-3; no clear D. Germline V lookup: CDR1 SGHTA, CDR2 FQGNSA. The V and J ends lost 2 bases and 5 bases respectively, with 11 bases between them. The CDR3 loop spans 14 amino acids. CDR3 amino acids: CASSLIPIEDTQYF. The CDR3 DNA follows: TGTGCCAGCAGCTTAATTCCGATCGAAGATACGCAGTATTTT. The full variable domain, in which reference TRBV7-2 and TRBJ2-3 provide the parts outside the CDR3, is GAGVSQSPSNKVTEKGKDVELRCDPISGHTALYWYRQSLGQGLEFLIYFQGNSAPDKSGLPSDRFSAERTGGSVSTLTIQRTQQEDSAVYLCASSLIPIEDTQYFGPGTRLTVL.

The chain uses TRBV12-3 or TRBV12-4 and TRBJ2-2; 10 bases map to TRBD2. The CDR3 loop spans 19 amino acids. V was clipped by 0 bases and J by 2 bases; unmatched bases: 9. For the CDR3, the DNA is TGTGCCAGCAGTTTAGCGAGGCTAGCGGGGGACCCAAACACCGGGGAGCTGTTTTTT. This codes for CASSLARLAGDPNTGELFF.

Only a few counts were recorded for this clonotype. The chain is built from TRBV7-2 and TRBJ2-3; tentative D call: TRBD2 (5 bases). Germline CDR1 SGHTA, CDR2 FQGNSA. V lost 6 bases and J 8 bases, leaving 12 bases between the germline ends. The CDR3 spans 12 residues. The CDR3 DNA reads as TGTGCCAGCAGGCACCCGGCGGGTACGCAGTATTTT. Its translation is CASRHPAGTQYF.

V and J are TRBV3-1 and TRBJ1-5, with 7 bases matching TRBD1. The CDR3 is 14 residues long. In germline, CDR1 is LGHDT, CDR2 YNNKEL (reference sequence). V was clipped by 5 bases and J by 7 bases; unmatched bases: 8. CDR3: CASSDTGASQPQHF. Here the CDR3 DNA reads TGTGCCAGCAGCGATACAGGGGCAAGCCAGCCCCAGCATTTT.

The chain carries TRBV4-2 and TRBJ2-4; D gene unclear. Between the trimmed V and J ends, which lost 1 base and 0 bases, there was a span of 10 bases. The germline CDR1 and CDR2 sequences are LGHNA and YNFKEQ. The CDR3 has 16 residues. CDR3 sequence (DNA): TGTGCCAGCAGCCAAGGCTCCGCCTTAGCCAAAAACATTCAGTACTTC. Translated, it gives CASSQGSALAKNIQYF.

This clonotype came up a few times. The J gene is TRBJ2-7, the V gene TRBV4-1, with D unresolved. This CDR3 spans 15 amino acids. The germline V gene encodes CDR1 MGHRA and CDR2 YSYEKL. Trimming cost V 0 bases and J 3 bases, with 12 bases left between them. The CDR3 DNA sequence: TGCGCCAGCAGCCAAGACGGCATCCCGGGCTACGAGCAGTACTTC. Translation gives CASSQDGIPGYEQYF.

A word on this clonotype: Since a much larger clone is just one base distant, this may be a read error. The CDR3 is CASSVGTNQPQHF. CDR3 DNA sequence: TGTGCCAGCAGCGTAGGGACCAATCAGCCCCAGCATTTT. V is TRBV9 and J is TRBJ1-5; no firm D call. Germline V gene sequence: CDR1 SGDLS, CDR2 YYNGEE. V lost 0 bases to trimming and J lost 3 bases, with 4 bases between them. This CDR3 region has 13 residues.

This clonotype was counted between two and nine times. The rearrangement joins TRBV29-1 to TRBJ1-1; D is perhaps TRBD1 (5 bases). V was trimmed by 4 bases and J by 3 bases, leaving 15 bases between them. This CDR3 region has 14 residues. Germline assignment: CDR1 SQVTM and CDR2 ANQGSEA. DNA of the CDR3: TGCAGCGTTGTGGTGCAGGGCCGGTACACTGAAGCTTTCTTT. It translates to CSVVVQGRYTEAFF.